This entry concerns a single TCR beta chain. Its antigen is unknown. Sorted populations all exceeded 98% purity. Sequenced material consisted of expressed TCRB transcripts (all of the isolated RNA was reverse transcribed). Clones were read by immunoSEQ multiplex PCR, and TCRdb kept only the in-frame ones, dropping some. Among about 260,000 clones listed, about 20% were seen once. This sample was included in a study of beta chain features in type 1 diabetes. Whole-study context: The study examined about 100,000,000 sorted cells across all samples. Whole-study findings and limits: Lower insertion and higher deletion counts appeared at VDJ junctions in type 1 diabetes patients. People with Type 1 diabetes carried modestly yet significantly shorter TCRB CDR3s in all four CD4+ subsets.

The CDR3 runs 16 residues. Trimming took off 6 bases at V and 0 bases at J, with 18 bases between the two ends. The sequenced sample consisted of naive CD4+ T cells from blood. The sequence was obtained from a woman between 40 and 55 years old with type 1 diabetes. The chain uses TRBV23-1 and TRBJ2-7, with D possibly TRBD1 on 6 matching bases. TRBV23-1 is an ORF, with its function uncertain. DNA of the CDR3: TGCGCCAGCAGGGGGGCAGGGAGTCCCCCCTCCTACGAGCAGTACTTC. This gives the protein CASRGAGSPPSYEQYF.